Listed here are 20 T cell receptor beta chains from one sample, sequenced in a study of blood T cell repertoires in COVID-19. Data came from immunoSEQ multiplex PCR; TCRdb stores just in-frame clones and leaves some out. The table has roughly 80,000 clones, 70% to 90% seen once; the top ten hold about 4.4%. Source material: peripheral blood. These TCRs come from a woman of 80 years or more with acute or convalescent COVID-19.

This clone was seen only once. The chain is built from TRBV4-2 and TRBJ1-2, with D unresolved. The germline V gene encodes CDR1 LGHNA and CDR2 YNFKEQ. The CDR3 covers 14 residues. Trimming removed 7 bases at V and 2 bases at J, with 14 bases between. CDR3 loop: CASTPLEGNYGYTF. CDR3 bases: TGTGCCAGCACCCCGTTAGAGGGAAACTATGGCTACACCTTC.

This clone came up once. The chain employs TRBV3-1 (or the pseudogene TRBV3-2) and TRBJ2-1, with D possibly matching TRBD2 (5 bases). Germline V lookup: CDR1 LGHDT, CDR2 YNNKEL (reference sequence). Deletions cut 0 bases from V and 7 bases from J, with 16 bases between. The CDR3 runs 16 residues. CDR3 sequence reads: CASSQEDLDRRNEQFF. For the CDR3, the DNA is TGTGCCAGCAGCCAAGAGGATTTGGATAGGAGGAATGAGCAGTTCTTC.

The chain has TRBV7-9 and TRBJ1-6; TRBD1 matches 9 bases. The junction had 5 bases not matched to a gene; V was cut back by 5 bases and J by 9 bases. The V gene's germline CDR1 is SEHNR and CDR2 FQNEAQ (reference sequence). The CDR3 length is 14 residues. DNA for the CDR3: TGTGCCAGCAGCCCGACAGGGGGTGGTTCACCCCTCCACTTT. Its protein product is CASSPTGGGSPLHF.

V and J are TRBV3-1 (or the pseudogene TRBV3-2) and TRBJ1-5, with TRBD1 as a possible D gene (6 bases). The CDR3 runs to 15 residues. The ends were cut back, 1 base at V and 6 bases at J, with 13 bases in the middle. CDR1 is LGHDT, CDR2 YNNKEL, per germline (reference sequence). The CDR3, as DNA: TGTGCCAGCAGCCAAGCTCAGGGGAGGGGTCAGCCCCAGCATTTT. It codes for CASSQAQGRGQPQHF.

V gene TRBV7-9 combines with J gene TRBJ2-2, with D possibly TRBD2 on 6 matching bases. V gave up 7 bases and J gave up 3 bases, with 15 bases separating them. The CDR3 extends over 15 amino acids. CDR1 is SEHNR and CDR2 is FQNEAQ in the germline V gene (reference sequence). CDR3 in amino acids: CASTRGGRDTGELFF. CDR3 DNA sequence: TGTGCCAGCACGAGAGGAGGGCGGGACACCGGGGAGCTGTTTTTT.

Of note for this clone: Sequence at one end of the junction differs from germline and may be a read error. The rearrangement links TRBV18 to TRBJ2-1, with a possible D match to TRBD2 (6 bases). The CDR3 runs to 12 residues. Germline-derived CDR1 and CDR2 are KGHSH and LQKENI. CDR3 in amino acids: CASSPPSGVRIF. CDR3 sequence (DNA): TGTGCCAGCTCACCACCGTCGGGAGTACGAATCTTC.

The chain joins TRBV30 to TRBJ2-1; possible D gene TRBD2, 7 bases. Germline-derived CDR1 and CDR2 are GTSNPN and SVGIG (reference sequence). The CDR3 extends over 12 amino acids. Trimming stripped 2 bases from V and 15 bases from J, with 17 bases between. This CDR3 is CAWSSGGAERFF. CDR3 DNA: TGTGCCTGGAGTAGTGGGGGGGCCGAACGGTTCTTC. Filled out from reference TRBV30 and TRBJ2-1, the complete variable domain reads SQTIHQWPATLVQPVGSPLSLECTVEGTSNPNLYWYRQAAGRGLQLLFYSVGIGQISSEVPQNLSASRPQDRQFILSSKKLLLSDSGFYLCAWSSGGAERFFGPGTRLTVL.

The chain employs TRBV12-3 or TRBV12-4 and TRBJ1-2; D call uncertain. V shed 6 bases and J shed 4 bases, with 9 bases lying between them. CDR3 length: 12 amino acids. The CDR3 nucleotides are TGTGCCAGCAGGGTAGGAGGCTATGGCTACACCTTC. This gives the protein CASRVGGYGYTF.

The gene calls are TRBV9 and TRBJ1-1, with a tentative D call TRBD1 (6 bases). The CDR3 has 18 amino acids. Germline values: CDR1 SGDLS, CDR2 YYNGEE. The V end was cut by 5 bases, the J end by 1 base, with 24 bases between. CDR3 DNA: TGTGCCAGCAGGCCCCCCACAGGAACAGGGACAAAGAACACTGAAGCTTTCTTT. Its protein is CASRPPTGTGTKNTEAFF. The whole variable domain, filled in from reference TRBV9 and TRBJ1-1, reads DSGVTQTPKHLITATGQRVTLRCSPRSGDLSVYWYQQSLDQGLQFLIQYYNGEERAKGNILERFSAQQFPDLHSELNLSSLELGDSALYFCASRPPTGTGTKNTEAFFGQGTRLTVV.

The V call is TRBV7-9, the J call TRBJ2-3, with a possible D match to TRBD2 (6 bases). Germline loops: CDR1 SEHNR, CDR2 FQNEAQ (reference sequence). CDR3 length equals 11 residues. V lost 4 bases, J lost 9 bases, and 8 bases lay in between. DNA of the CDR3: TGTGCCAGCAGCTCTAGCGACACGCAGTATTTT. Translating it yields CASSSSDTQYF.

The CDR3 region has the DNA TGTGCCAGCAGCGCGAACAGGGCCGACTATGGCTACACCTTC. Translated: CASSANRADYGYTF. The chain combines TRBV11-2 with TRBJ1-2, with TRBD1 as a possible D gene (6 bases). Germline lookup yields CDR1 SGHAT and CDR2 FQNNGV. This CDR3 has 14 residues. V was pared by 5 bases and J by 3 bases, with 13 bases between.

This clone appeared a single time. The chain has TRBV18 and TRBJ2-3, with TRBD2 matching over 8 bases. Per germline, CDR1 KGHSH and CDR2 LQKENI. Trimming removed 6 bases from V and 2 bases from J; junction bases left unmatched: 7. The length of the CDR3 is 15 residues. CDR3: CASSAGTRDTDTQYF. In DNA, the CDR3 is TGTGCCAGCTCGGCCGGGACTAGAGACACAGATACGCAGTATTTT.

The V gene is TRBV7-8, the J gene TRBJ2-3; TRBD1 agrees at 7 bases. CDR1 and CDR2 from the germline V gene are SGHVS and FQNEAQ. The length of the CDR3 is 16 residues. V lost 3 bases and J lost 0; bases outside the gene matches: 6. The CDR3 DNA follows: TGTGCCAGCAGCTTGGACAGGCGCCCTAGCACAGATACGCAGTATTTT. This gives the protein CASSLDRRPSTDTQYF.

The V and J genes are TRBV4-3 and TRBJ1-1, with 7 bases lining up with TRBD1. The CDR3 runs 15 residues. The junction had 7 bases not matched to a gene; V was cut back by 1 base and J by 5 bases. The germline V gene has CDR1 LGHNA and CDR2 YSLEER. The CDR3 coding sequence is TGCGCCAGCAGCCAAGGTGACAGGGTAGAGACTGAAGCTTTCTTT. Its protein product is CASSQGDRVETEAFF.

This clone has a single count. J is TRBJ1-1 and V is TRBV6-5; D is ambiguous. CDR3 length: 15 amino acids. The V end was cut by 0 bases, the J end by 1 base, with 9 bases between. Germline CDR1 and CDR2: MNHEY and SVGAGI. The CDR3 DNA sequence: TGTGCCAGCAGTTACTCGATAGAACGGAACACTGAAGCTTTCTTT. It encodes CASSYSIERNTEAFF.

V gene TRBV2 combines with J gene TRBJ2-5, with D maybe TRBD1 (5 bases). Germline values: CDR1 SNHLY, CDR2 FYNNEI. The CDR3 is 13 residues long. V dropped 4 bases and J dropped 0 bases, with 6 bases sitting between them. The CDR3 coding sequence is TGTGCCAGCAGTGGGGGCTACCAAGAGACCCAGTACTTC. Its protein is CASSGGYQETQYF.

The count of this clone is one. The chain combines TRBV9 with TRBJ1-1; no reliable D call. In germline, CDR1 is SGDLS, CDR2 YYNGEE. The CDR3 spans 15 residues. V was pared by 0 bases and J by 1 base, with 10 bases between. The CDR3 loop reads CASSVADTPNTEAFF. As DNA, the CDR3 is TGTGCCAGCAGCGTAGCTGACACCCCGAACACTGAAGCTTTCTTT.

The V gene is TRBV18, the J gene TRBJ2-4, with TRBD1 matching 12 bases. There are 15 residues in the CDR3. J lost 8 bases, V lost 6 bases, and 8 bases had no gene match. Germline CDR1 reads KGHSH; CDR2 reads LQKENI. The CDR3 loop is CASSSGTGGRDIQYF. DNA for the CDR3: TGTGCCAGCTCGTCCGGGACAGGGGGCAGGGACATTCAGTACTTC.

V gene TRBV4-2 combines with J gene TRBJ1-2; D remains ambiguous. V was trimmed by 0 bases and J by 2 bases, leaving 13 bases between them. The length of the CDR3 is 16 residues. Germline V gene lookup returns CDR1 LGHNA and CDR2 YNFKEQ. The CDR3 nucleotides read TGTGCCAGCAGCCAAGATGATGCAGTGTCAAACTATGGCTACACCTTC. It yields the protein CASSQDDAVSNYGYTF.

This clone was observed once. The CDR3 sequence: CASRGTGGVEETQYF. In nucleotides, the CDR3 is TGCGCCAGCAGAGGGACGGGAGGAGTAGAAGAGACCCAGTACTTC. This chain links TRBV5-1 with TRBJ2-5, with 7 bases identical to TRBD2. Trimming removed 5 bases from V and 3 bases from J; junction bases left unmatched: 10. Per the germline V gene, CDR1 is SGHRS and CDR2 is YFSETQ. CDR3 length equals 15 residues.